This entry lists 25 T cell receptor beta chains sequenced from one sample in a study of T cell responses to AZD1222 COVID-19 vaccine. Generated by immunoSEQ multiplex PCR, the TCRdb table keeps only in-frame clones and is missing some. Of 150,000 to 200,000 clones in the sample, 92% are singletons; the top ten hold more than 1%. The material was peripheral blood, obtained 28 days after the second AZD1222 dose. These receptors were collected from an adult who received the AZD1222 COVID-19 vaccine.

The chain uses TRBV6-2 or TRBV6-3 and TRBJ2-7; no clear D. Trimming stripped 6 bases from V and 3 bases from J, with 9 bases between. This CDR3 is 12 amino acids long. CDR1 and CDR2 from the germline V gene are MNHEY and SVGEGT. CDR3 DNA: TGTGCCAGCAGCCCGGCTGGCTACGAGCAGTACTTC. Its translation: CASSPAGYEQYF.

The chain employs TRBV9 and TRBJ2-5; D unclear. Trimming took 4 bases from V and 7 from J, leaving 17 bases between them. CDR1 and CDR2 from the germline V gene are SGDLS and YYNGEE. The CDR3 extends over 14 amino acids. The chain's CDR3 is CASSPRAGDMTQYF. Here the CDR3 DNA reads TGTGCCAGCAGCCCCCGGGCAGGTGACATGACCCAGTACTTC.

CDR3 amino acids: CASSLGFGGYNTGELFF. The CDR3, as DNA: TGCGCCAGCAGCTTGGGGTTTGGAGGGTATAACACCGGGGAGCTGTTTTTT. This chain uses TRBV5-1 with TRBJ2-2; D possibly corresponds to TRBD2 (6 bases). Trimming left V 0 bases short and J 2 bases short, with 14 bases between. The CDR3 runs to 17 residues. From germline, CDR1 is SGHRS and CDR2 YFSETQ.

In its sample, this clone was seen once. The V and J genes are TRBV9 and TRBJ2-7, with a tentative D call TRBD2 (6 bases). The CDR3 is made up of 14 amino acids. V lost 2 bases to trimming and J lost 4 bases, with 13 bases between them. CDR1 SGDLS and CDR2 YYNGEE come from the germline V gene. The CDR3: CASSVSWDFYEQYF. CDR3 in DNA: TGTGCCAGCAGCGTGTCCTGGGACTTTTACGAGCAGTACTTC.

Comments on this clone: Other DNA sequences in this specimen translate into the identical CDR3. V and J are TRBV9 and TRBJ1-2; a possible D gene is TRBD1 (6 bases). Germline CDR1 reads SGDLS; CDR2 reads YYNGEE. Deletions cut 3 bases from V and 1 base from J, with 7 bases between. This CDR3 region has 13 residues. The CDR3 DNA reads TGTGCCAGCAGCGGGACAGTTAACTATGGCTACACCTTC. Translation gives CASSGTVNYGYTF.

This clone was seen a single time. V gene TRBV6-2 or TRBV6-3 combines with J gene TRBJ1-3, with D possibly TRBD1 on 5 matching bases. This CDR3 is 15 amino acids long. V was cut by 2 bases and J by 0 bases, with 8 bases left in between. The germline gives CDR1 MNHEY, CDR2 SVGEGT. The CDR3 nucleotides are TGTGCCAGCAGTTACCTGGGGGACTCTGGAAACACCATATATTTT. Translating it yields CASSYLGDSGNTIYF.

The rearrangement uses TRBV2 and TRBJ1-5; D might be TRBD1 (6 bases). CDR3 length equals 15 residues. Germline V gene sequence: CDR1 SNHLY, CDR2 FYNNEI. Deletions cut 6 bases from V and 5 bases from J, with 17 bases between. The CDR3 reads CASRGGLGSDQPQHF. In DNA, the CDR3 is TGTGCCAGCAGGGGGGGGCTAGGGAGCGATCAGCCCCAGCATTTT.

The rearrangement joins TRBV18 to TRBJ2-3; D remains unclear. V lost 2 bases and J lost 4, with 1 base in between. The germline gives CDR1 KGHSH, CDR2 LQKENI. The CDR3 has 11 residues. The CDR3 protein is CASSPSDTQYF. CDR3 DNA: TGTGCCAGCTCACCATCAGATACGCAGTATTTT.

V usage is TRBV3-1 (or the pseudogene TRBV3-2) and J usage is TRBJ1-6; D is perhaps TRBD1 (5 bases). The CDR3 spans 14 residues. Germline lookup yields CDR1 LGHDT and CDR2 YNNKEL (reference sequence). V shed 1 base and J shed 8 bases, with 9 bases lying between them. CDR3 coding DNA: TGTGCCAGCAGCCAAGGGCCACAGGATTCACCCCTCCACTTT. It specifies CASSQGPQDSPLHF.

The V call is TRBV6-5, the J call TRBJ1-5; D unresolved. CDR1 is MNHEY and CDR2 is SVGAGI in the germline V gene. The CDR3 loop spans 13 amino acids. V gave up 0 bases and J gave up 9 bases, with 9 bases separating them. The CDR3 DNA sequence: TGTGCCAGCAGTTACTCGAAGGCCGGGCCCCAGCATTTT. Its protein is CASSYSKAGPQHF.

V gene TRBV19 combines with J gene TRBJ1-3; a weak D match, TRBD1 (6 bases). The CDR3 extends over 16 amino acids. Trimming cost V 3 bases and J 0 bases, with 12 bases left between them. Germline CDR1 LNHDA, CDR2 SQIVND (reference sequence). The DNA of the CDR3 is TGTGCCAGTAGTATTAACAGGGAATTCTCTGGAAACACCATATATTTT. It specifies CASSINREFSGNTIYF.

The chain joins TRBV5-1 to TRBJ2-5, with 7 bases fitting TRBD2. V trimming: 0 bases; J trimming: 2 bases; junction bases outside the gene matches: 1. The length of the CDR3 is 14 residues. Germline V gene sequence: CDR1 SGHRS, CDR2 YFSETQ. In DNA, the CDR3 is TGCGCCAGCAGCTTGGGTAGCGGGCAAGAGACCCAGTACTTC. It is translated as CASSLGSGQETQYF.

The chain joins TRBV11-2 to TRBJ2-7, with D possibly TRBD1 on 5 matching bases. Trimming took 1 base from V and 4 from J, leaving 8 bases between them. This CDR3 spans 13 amino acids. Germline CDR1 SGHAT, CDR2 FQNNGV. CDR3 sequence reads: CASSLASGYEQYF. As DNA, the CDR3 is TGTGCCAGCAGCTTAGCTTCAGGGTACGAGCAGTACTTC.

This chain's CDR3 is CASSGPGVTETDTQYF. The DNA for the CDR3 is TGTGCCAGCAGTGGACCTGGGGTAACGGAAACAGATACGCAGTATTTT. The chain carries TRBV2 and TRBJ2-3; D ambiguous. The CDR3 sequence is 16 residues long. Trimming shortened V by 4 bases and J by 3 bases, and 17 bases separated the two germline ends. From germline, CDR1 is SNHLY and CDR2 FYNNEI.

The chain uses TRBV10-3 and TRBJ2-1; 10 bases fit TRBD2. In germline, CDR1 is ENHRY, CDR2 SYGVKD. V was pared by 2 bases and J by 10 bases, with 14 bases of the junction left unmatched. There are 17 residues in the CDR3. The CDR3 DNA reads TGTGCCATCAGTGAGGATCCTAGCGGGGGTAAAAGAAGCGAGCAGTTCTTC. Encoded protein: CAISEDPSGGKRSEQFF.

V usage is TRBV5-1 and J usage is TRBJ2-5, with TRBD2 matching 9 bases. The CDR3 has 17 residues. Germline-derived CDR1 and CDR2 are SGHRS and YFSETQ. With V trimmed by 4 bases and J by 2 bases, 12 bases remained unmatched. CDR3 protein: CASSMKRGAYQQETQYF. The CDR3 nucleotides are TGCGCCAGCAGCATGAAGCGGGGGGCCTATCAGCAAGAGACCCAGTACTTC.

This rearrangement joins TRBV10-2 to TRBJ1-2; possible D gene TRBD1, 6 bases. The CDR3 totals 13 residues. Per germline, CDR1 WSHSY and CDR2 SAAADI. Deletions cut 7 bases from V and 5 bases from J, with 14 bases between. CDR3 DNA: TGCGCCAGCAAGGGACACGGATCGTATGGCTACACCTTC. Translation gives CASKGHGSYGYTF.

The chain recombines TRBV7-9 with TRBJ1-2; TRBD1 matches 7 bases. With 3 bases clipped from V and 8 bases from J, the junction kept 6 bases outside the gene matches. There are 13 residues in the CDR3. The germline V gene has CDR1 SEHNR and CDR2 FQNEAQ (reference sequence). CDR3 sequence: CASSFDREDGYTF. The CDR3 DNA reads TGTGCCAGCAGCTTTGACAGGGAGGACGGCTACACCTTC.

This chain joins TRBV19 and TRBJ2-5; D unresolved. The ends were cut back, 3 bases at V and 1 base at J, with 9 bases in the middle. This CDR3 has 14 amino acids. Germline V gives CDR1 LNHDA, CDR2 SQIVND (reference sequence). For the CDR3, the DNA is TGTGCCAGTAGTATTAAGCTACTCCAAGAGACCCAGTACTTC. This gives the protein CASSIKLLQETQYF. The full variable domain, rest sourced from reference TRBV19 and TRBJ2-5, is DGGITQSPKYLFRKEGQNVTLSCEQNLNHDAMYWYRQDPGQGLRLIYYSQIVNDFQKGDIAEGYSVSREKKESFPLTVTSAQKNPTAFYLCASSIKLLQETQYFGPGTRLLVL.

This clone was seen only a few times. This chain joins TRBV7-9 and TRBJ1-4; tentatively, D is TRBD1 (6 bases). V was shortened by 5 bases and J by 8 bases, with 12 bases between the two germline ends. This CDR3 contains 13 residues. CDR1 and CDR2 from the germline V gene are SEHNR and FQNEAQ (reference sequence). The DNA of the CDR3 is TGTGCCAGCAGCCGGGGGCCCGGAGAAAAACTGTTTTTT. Its translation is CASSRGPGEKLFF.

The rearrangement joins TRBV11-2 to TRBJ2-2; TRBD1 matches at 8 bases. V gave up 3 bases and J gave up 0 bases; unmatched junction bases: 0. Germline-derived CDR1 and CDR2 are SGHAT and FQNNGV. The CDR3 spans 15 residues. The CDR3 DNA sequence: TGTGCCAGCAGCTTCAGGGGGCCGAACACCGGGGAGCTGTTTTTT. Translation gives CASSFRGPNTGELFF.

This sequence joins TRBV6-7 and TRBJ2-7; D remains unclear. TRBV6-7 is classed as an ORF, of uncertain function. Trimming pared 5 bases from V and 6 bases from J, leaving 17 bases between. This CDR3 is 14 amino acids long. CDR3 in DNA: TGTGCCAGCAGTCACCCTTCAGGAGTCGCCGAGCAGTACTTC. This translates into CASSHPSGVAEQYF.

The chain couples TRBV29-1 to TRBJ2-3, with a possible D match to TRBD2 (6 bases). Trimming left V 5 bases short and J 0 bases short, with 12 bases between. The CDR3 extends over 14 amino acids. In germline, CDR1 is SQVTM, CDR2 ANQGSEA. CDR3 region: CSVRAGSSTDTQYF. In DNA, the CDR3 is TGCAGCGTTAGGGCGGGGTCTAGCACAGATACGCAGTATTTT.

This clone appeared once. The V and J genes are TRBV29-1 and TRBJ1-1; D is ambiguous. Germline loops: CDR1 SQVTM, CDR2 ANQGSEA. This CDR3 region has 13 residues. V lost 7 bases and J 0 bases, leaving 12 bases between the germline ends. DNA of the CDR3: TGCAGCGCCGCTGGGCGCCTGAACACTGAAGCTTTCTTT. Translation gives CSAAGRLNTEAFF. The variable domain in full, completed from reference TRBV29-1 and TRBJ1-1, reads SAVISQKPSRDICQRGTSLTIQCQVDSQVTMMFWYRQQPGQSLTLIATANQGSEATYESGFVIDKFPISRPNLTFSTLTVSNMSPEDSSIYLCSAAGRLNTEAFFGQGTRLTVV.

The chain couples TRBV18 to TRBJ1-1, with 8 bases fitting TRBD1. V shed 3 bases and J 1 base; nucleotides not matched to a gene: 4. The germline CDR1 and CDR2 sequences are KGHSH and LQKENI. The CDR3 loop spans 15 amino acids. The CDR3 coding sequence is TGTGCCAGCTCACCGGGGGACAGGAGGAACACTGAAGCTTTCTTT. Its translation: CASSPGDRRNTEAFF.